Below, 13 T cell receptor beta chains from the same sample are listed, as sequenced in a study of patients and donors after allogeneic stem cell transplantation. Using its own MiXCR run on the RT-PCR reads, TCRdb lists one record per CDR3 protein. The sample has about 230,000 distinct CDR3 sequences; around 14% are singletons. The sequencing sample was made of blood, either unsorted or a sorted T cell fraction (not recorded which). These TCRs come from a human donor who was either an allogeneic HSCT recipient or a stem cell or donor lymphocyte infusion donor (not recorded which). It is not recorded whose cells these are; they may come from a transplant donor.

This clonotype was detected only a few times. The chain carries TRBV6-1 and TRBJ2-5, with TRBD2 matching 9 bases. Germline V CDR1 and CDR2: MNHNS, SASEGT. CDR3 length equals 15 residues. V was pared by 2 bases and J by 2 bases, with 3 bases of the junction left unmatched. CDR3 amino acids: CASSEISGGQETQYF. The CDR3 bases are TGTGCCAGCAGTGAAATTAGCGGGGGACAAGAGACCCAGTACTTC.

This CDR3 is CASSTATDTEAFF. The CDR3 DNA is TGTGCCAGCAGTACCGCGACCGACACTGAAGCTTTCTTT. The rearrangement joins TRBV6-2 or TRBV6-3 to TRBJ1-1; unclear D gene. The CDR3 runs 13 residues. V gave up 5 bases and J gave up 3 bases, with 10 bases separating them. The germline CDR1 and CDR2 sequences are MNHEY and SVGEGT.

This clonotype was observed many times. The gene calls are TRBV20-1 and TRBJ1-3, with D unclear. Germline loops: CDR1 DFQATT, CDR2 SNEGSKA (reference sequence). This CDR3 region has 17 residues. Deletions cut 0 bases from V and 8 bases from J, with 23 bases between. The CDR3 region has the DNA TGCAGTGCTAGAGATTTTTCCCAACCGGGAAATCTCGACACCATATATTTT. The encoded protein is CSARDFSQPGNLDTIYF.

V usage is TRBV12-3 or TRBV12-4 and J usage is TRBJ2-1; 11 bases map to TRBD2. The CDR3 extends over 15 amino acids. Trimming took 5 bases from V and 5 from J; bases not matched to a gene: 5. DNA for the CDR3: TGTGCCAGCAGTACTAGCGGGAGATCTAACAATGAGCAGTTCTTC. Translated: CASSTSGRSNNEQFF.

This clonotype was observed a handful of times. This chain connects TRBV4-2 to TRBJ1-3; a weak D match, TRBD1 (6 bases). The CDR3 loop spans 16 amino acids. Trimming pared 0 bases from V and 4 bases from J, leaving 13 bases between. The germline V gene has CDR1 LGHNA and CDR2 YNFKEQ. The CDR3 region has the DNA TGTGCCAGCAGCCAAGAGCGGGGGGCTGCAGGAAACACCATATATTTT. It codes for CASSQERGAAGNTIYF.

The chain carries TRBV30 and TRBJ1-1; D not certain. This CDR3 spans 14 amino acids. Trimming removed 2 bases at V and 0 bases at J, with 10 bases between. Germline CDR1 reads GTSNPN; CDR2 reads SVGIG (reference sequence). As DNA, the CDR3 is TGTGCCTGGAGTATTCTCGGAGTGAACACTGAAGCTTTCTTT. It yields the protein CAWSILGVNTEAFF.

The chain carries TRBV6-1 and TRBJ2-5, with D possibly matching TRBD2 (7 bases). Trimming left V 6 bases short and J 10 bases short, with 27 bases between. The CDR3 is 16 amino acids. Germline loops: CDR1 MNHNS, CDR2 SASEGT. The CDR3 protein is CASRGPGGQGLGNQYF. The CDR3 region has the DNA TGTGCCAGCAGGGGCCCGGGGGGCCAGGGTTTAGGAAACCAGTACTTC.

The rearrangement uses TRBV4-3 and TRBJ1-4; 11 bases align to TRBD1. This CDR3 comprises 15 residues. The V segment lost 4 bases and the J segment 8 bases; nucleotides outside the gene matches: 6. Germline values: CDR1 LGHNA, CDR2 YSLEER. DNA of the CDR3: TGCGCCAGCAGCCGATCCGGGACAGGGGGGGAAAAACTGTTTTTT. Encoded protein: CASSRSGTGGEKLFF.

V and J are TRBV12-3 or TRBV12-4 and TRBJ2-1, with D unclear. CDR3 length: 11 residues. V was pared by 5 bases and J by 10 bases, with 9 bases between. CDR3: CASSPRVEQFF. In nucleotides, the CDR3 is TGTGCCAGCAGTCCTAGGGTGGAGCAGTTCTTC.

This chain connects TRBV11-3 to TRBJ2-5; D is possibly TRBD2 (6 bases). Trimming shortened V by 3 bases and J by 5 bases, and 16 bases separated the two germline ends. The CDR3 extends over 15 amino acids. Germline V CDR1 and CDR2: SGHNT, YENEEA. The CDR3 DNA reads as TGTGCCAGCAGCTTCGGTAGCGGAAAATCGGAGACCCAGTACTTC. Amino acid sequence: CASSFGSGKSETQYF.

J is TRBJ2-7 and V is TRBV7-3; perhaps TRBD1 as D (6 bases). V was pared by 4 bases and J by 0 bases, with 16 bases between. The germline V gene has CDR1 SGHTA and CDR2 FQGTGA. This CDR3 region has 16 residues. The CDR3: CASSYGQLNNSYEQYF. The CDR3 nucleotides are TGTGCCAGCAGCTATGGACAGCTCAATAACTCCTACGAGCAGTACTTC.

This chain links TRBV5-1 with TRBJ2-2, with D hard to call. CDR1 and CDR2 from the germline V gene are SGHRS and YFSETQ. V gave up 0 bases and J gave up 5 bases, with 8 bases separating them. The length of the CDR3 is 14 residues. In nucleotides, the CDR3 is TGCGCCAGCAGCTTGGTGACTCAAACCGGGGAGCTGTTTTTT. Translated, it gives CASSLVTQTGELFF.

This clonotype was recorded a few times. For the CDR3, the DNA is TGCAGTGCTAGCCCCAGCGGGAGCCCGGGGGAGCAGTACTTC. This encodes CSASPSGSPGEQYF. This chain joins TRBV20-1 and TRBJ2-7; TRBD2 matches at 8 bases. After removal of 3 bases from V and 7 bases from J, the junction contained 11 bases not matched to a gene. CDR1 is DFQATT and CDR2 is SNEGSKA in the germline V gene (reference sequence). The CDR3 runs 14 residues.